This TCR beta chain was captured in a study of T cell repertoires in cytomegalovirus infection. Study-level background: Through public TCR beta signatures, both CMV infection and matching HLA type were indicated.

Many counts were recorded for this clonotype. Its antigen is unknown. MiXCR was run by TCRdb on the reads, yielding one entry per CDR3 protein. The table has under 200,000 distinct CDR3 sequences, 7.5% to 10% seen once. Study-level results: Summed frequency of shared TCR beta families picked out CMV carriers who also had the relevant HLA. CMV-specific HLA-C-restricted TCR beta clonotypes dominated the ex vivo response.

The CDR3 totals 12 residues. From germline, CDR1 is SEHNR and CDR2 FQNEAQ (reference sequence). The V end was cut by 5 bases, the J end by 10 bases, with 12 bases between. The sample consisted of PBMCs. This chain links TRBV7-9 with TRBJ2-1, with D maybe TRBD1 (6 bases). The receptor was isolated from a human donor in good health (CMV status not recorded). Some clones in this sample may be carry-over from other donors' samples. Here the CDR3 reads CASSMGAQEQFF. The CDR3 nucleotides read TGTGCCAGCAGCATGGGGGCCCAGGAGCAGTTCTTC.